Listed below are T cell receptor beta chains from one sample, sequenced in a study of T cell responses to AZD1222 COVID-19 vaccine. Here immunoSEQ multiplex PCR was the method, and the copy in TCRdb shows in-frame clones only, minus some. Of some 55,000 clones in the sample, more than 80% were seen once. Here the sequenced sample was peripheral blood, taken on day 0 of AZD1222 vaccination. Receptors originate from an adult in good health. Both conserved end residues are part of each CDR3. Fields, in order: V gene, D gene, clone size, J gene, CDR3 DNA, CDR3 protein. D genes are given only for firm matches. Only part of the rows carry a size: once, few, many, or a class if the clone is expanded.

TRBV29-1	NA	NA	TRBJ1-2	TGCAGCGTTGTATCAAGGGGCTACACCTTC	CSVVSRGYTF
TRBV7-9	NA	once	TRBJ1-4	TGTGCCAGCAGCTCACAGGGTTCTAATGAAAAACTGTTTTTT	CASSSQGSNEKLFF
TRBV28	NA	NA	TRBJ2-1	TGTGCCAGCAGTTTAGGTTTTAAGTTCTCCTACAATGAGCAGTTCTTC	CASSLGFKFSYNEQFF
TRBV7-3	NA	NA	TRBJ2-2	TGTGCCAGCAGCTTAAGGGGATTTGGCGGGGAGCTGTTTTTT	CASSLRGFGGELFF
TRBV7-3	NA	NA	TRBJ2-1	TGTGCCAGCAGTTTAACCGGGCAAGCGGAGCAGTTCTTC	CASSLTGQAEQFF
TRBV15	NA	NA	TRBJ2-1	TGTGCCACCGCCCCCGGCCCCGGTGAGCAGTTCTTC	CATAPGPGEQFF
TRBV3-1/TRBV3-2	NA	NA	TRBJ2-7	TGTGCCAGCAGCCGTAGCGAGGGGTTTGGGGGCGAGCAGTACTTC	CASSRSEGFGGEQYF
TRBV6-5	TRBD1	few	TRBJ1-5	TGTGCCAGCACTGGGACAGGGAATCAGCCCCAGCATTTT	CASTGTGNQPQHF
TRBV12-3/TRBV12-4	NA	NA	TRBJ1-3	TGTGCCAGCAGTTATGGAAACACCATATATTTT	CASSYGNTIYF
TRBV7-9	TRBD1	NA	TRBJ1-2	TGTGCCAGCAGCCCCGGACAGGGGGATCCTAGAGGCTACACCTTC	CASSPGQGDPRGYTF
TRBV30	TRBD1	NA	TRBJ1-1	TGTGCCGGGCACCCCCGGGACAGGGGGTATATGAACACTGAAGCTTTCTTT	CAGHPRDRGYMNTEAFF
TRBV30	NA	NA	TRBJ1-5	TGTGCCTGGGGACAGAATATCGGGCCCCAGCATTTT	CAWGQNIGPQHF
TRBV7-9	NA	NA	TRBJ2-1	TGTGCCAGCAGCTTAGCCCCCGCTAATGAGCAGTTCTTC	CASSLAPANEQFF
TRBV6-5	TRBD2	NA	TRBJ2-7	TGTGCCAGCAGAGTAGCGGGAGGGGGAACCTACGAGCAGTACTTC	CASRVAGGGTYEQYF
TRBV7-3	NA	once	TRBJ2-2	TGTGCCAGCAGCTCGGATAACACCGGGGAGCTGTTTTTT	CASSSDNTGELFF
TRBV4-1	TRBD1	NA	TRBJ1-4	TGCGCCAGCAGCCGCGGACAGGGGGGGAATGAAAAACTGTTTTTT	CASSRGQGGNEKLFF
TRBV27	TRBD1	NA	TRBJ2-7	TGTGCCAGCAGTTTTGGGACAGGGGAGTACGAGCAGTACTTC	CASSFGTGEYEQYF
TRBV9	TRBD1	NA	TRBJ2-2	TGTGCCAGCAGCCCGAGGGGGCTGGACACCGGGGAGCTGTTTTTT	CASSPRGLDTGELFF
TRBV3-1/TRBV3-2	TRBD1	NA	TRBJ2-7	TGTGCCAGCAGCCAAGTCGGGACAGGGTCCTCCTACGAGCAGTACTTC	CASSQVGTGSSYEQYF
TRBV9	NA	NA	TRBJ1-2	TGTGCCAGCAGCGTAAACCCCGGGACCCAGGGGTCGGGCTACACCTTC	CASSVNPGTQGSGYTF
TRBV5-4	NA	NA	TRBJ1-3	TGTGCCAGCAGCTTGGCCATGCAGGGAGACACCATATATTTT	CASSLAMQGDTIYF
TRBV10-1	NA	NA	TRBJ2-2	TGCGCCAGCAGTAGCCAGAGTACCGGGGAGCTGTTTTTT	CASSSQSTGELFF
TRBV6-6	NA	NA	TRBJ1-2	TGTGCCAGCAGTTACTCTGGGGGAGCTAACTATGGCTACACCTTC	CASSYSGGANYGYTF
TRBV7-9	NA	few	TRBJ1-5	TGTGCCAGCAGCGGAGAGTGGGGTCAGCCCCAGCATTTT	CASSGEWGQPQHF
TRBV30	NA	NA	TRBJ1-1	TGTGCCTGGGGACATATGAACACTGAAGCTTTCTTT	CAWGHMNTEAFF
TRBV11-3	TRBD2	NA	TRBJ2-2	TGTGCCAGCAGCCTGGGCCTAGCGGGGAACACCGGGGAGCTGTTTTTT	CASSLGLAGNTGELFF
TRBV7-2	NA	NA	TRBJ2-1	TGTGCCAGCAGCGACGGGATCGGGTCTGAGCAGTTCTTC	CASSDGIGSEQFF
TRBV18	TRBD2	NA	TRBJ2-1	TGTGCCAGCTCCCTGACTAGCGGGAGGGCCAATCACGCCGATAATGAGCAGTTCTTC	CASSLTSGRANHADNEQFF
TRBV5-4	NA	NA	TRBJ1-3	TGTGCCAGCGGGGAAAGGCAGCCGGGTGGAAACACCATATATTTT	CASGERQPGGNTIYF
TRBV19	NA	NA	TRBJ1-5	TGTGCCACCCAGGACCGAGGCGCGAGCAATCAGCCCCAGCATTTT	CATQDRGASNQPQHF
TRBV4-2	TRBD1	NA	TRBJ1-2	TGTGCCAGCAGCCAGGGACAGGGGTTTGGCGGCTACACCTTC	CASSQGQGFGGYTF
TRBV28	TRBD1	NA	TRBJ2-7	TGTGCCAGCAGTCCTCGGGACAGGGTCGTCCACGAGCAGTACTTC	CASSPRDRVVHEQYF
TRBV18	NA	NA	TRBJ2-7	TGTGCCAGCTCACCAGCGGCTCCCTACGAGCAGTACTTC	CASSPAAPYEQYF
TRBV29-1	TRBD1	NA	TRBJ2-1	TGCAGCGTTGCACAGACAGGGCAGAATGAGCAGTTCTTC	CSVAQTGQNEQFF
TRBV27	TRBD2	NA	TRBJ2-1	TGTGCCAGCATTCCTATAGCGGGAGTCTCCTACAATGAGCAGTTCTTC	CASIPIAGVSYNEQFF
TRBV19	TRBD1	NA	TRBJ2-7	TGTGCCAGTAGTATAGAGCAGGGGGCCTACGAGCAGTACTTC	CASSIEQGAYEQYF
TRBV7-2	NA	NA	TRBJ2-1	TGTGCCAGCAGCTTAGCGGCGGGACACTCCTACAATGAGCAGTTCTTC	CASSLAAGHSYNEQFF
TRBV7-6	TRBD2	NA	TRBJ2-3	TGTGCCAGCAGCTTACGGCGGGAGCCCCCTGGCGATACGCAGTATTTT	CASSLRREPPGDTQYF
TRBV9	NA	NA	TRBJ2-1	TGTGCCAGCAGCGTATCCGGGACTTACAATGAGCAGTTCTTC	CASSVSGTYNEQFF
TRBV5-1	NA	NA	TRBJ2-5	TGCGCCAGCAGCTTGGGAGACAGGAGAGAGACCCAGTACTTC	CASSLGDRRETQYF
TRBV5-4	NA	NA	TRBJ1-5	TGTGCCAGCAGCTCCAATGTAGGGAATCAGCCCCAGCATTTT	CASSSNVGNQPQHF